This entry lists 8 T cell receptor beta chains sequenced from one sample in a study of cytomegalovirus exposure and HLA in healthy donors (dated by TCRdb to about 2017). The method was the immunoSEQ multiplex PCR assay. A mixture of 60 forward primers for TCR Vbeta segments and 13 reverse primers for TCR Jbeta segments was used in the multiplex PCR. TCRdb took this table from immuneACCESS and kept in-frame rearrangements with V and J called. Such tables lack part of the clones; where checked against another copy, unresolved V genes explain under half of the gap, and the rest is unexplained. This sample has about 160,000 clones in its table, and approximately 78% of those were observed once. Together, the top ten hold about 1.9% of the sample. What was sequenced was PBMCs. The receptors shown here come from a woman aged 18-29 years in good health and CMV-seronegative.

V and J are TRBV11-1 and TRBJ1-1; 8 bases are a match to TRBD1. The CDR3 length is 15 residues. Per germline, CDR1 SGHAT and CDR2 FQDESV (reference sequence). The V and J ends lost 5 bases and 1 base, in that order; junction bases with no gene match: 6. CDR3 nucleotide sequence: TGTGCCAGCAGCCCTTGGACAGGGACGAACACTGAAGCTTTCTTT. It encodes CASSPWTGTNTEAFF.

In this sample, this clone turned up a few times. The chain recombines TRBV6-6 with TRBJ2-5, with D perhaps TRBD2 (5 bases). CDR1 is MNHNY and CDR2 is SVGAGI in the germline V gene (reference sequence). CDR3 length equals 12 residues. Trimming left V 5 bases short and J 5 bases short, with 9 bases between. This CDR3 reads CASSIARETQYF. Here the CDR3 DNA reads TGTGCCAGCAGTATAGCGAGGGAGACCCAGTACTTC.

This clone has just one count. The CDR3 protein is CASSLHMTRTGPQGYTF. CDR3 nucleotide sequence: TGCGCCAGCAGCTTACACATGACCCGAACAGGGCCTCAAGGCTACACCTTC. The J gene is TRBJ1-2, the V gene TRBV5-1; possibly TRBD1 for D (6 bases). The CDR3 is 17 residues long. CDR1 is SGHRS and CDR2 is YFSETQ in the germline V gene. V lost 2 bases and J lost 8, with 25 bases in between.

V gene TRBV6-5 combines with J gene TRBJ1-1; 10 nucleotides agree with TRBD1. After removal of 6 bases from V and 8 bases from J, the junction contained 12 bases not matched to a gene. CDR1 MNHEY and CDR2 SVGAGI come from the germline V gene. The length of the CDR3 is 15 residues. The CDR3 coding sequence is TGTGCCAGCAGGGACGGGGGGACAGGGGTTCGAGAAGCTTTCTTT. Amino acid sequence: CASRDGGTGVREAFF.

This clone showed up just a few times. The rearrangement uses TRBV23-1 and TRBJ2-7, with D unclear. TRBV23-1 carries the ORF label, with uncertain function. CDR3 size: 12 residues. V lost 3 bases and J lost 5, with 8 bases in between. CDR3 region: CASSHQHDEQYF. Here the CDR3 DNA reads TGCGCCAGCAGTCACCAACATGACGAGCAGTACTTC.

The chain recombines TRBV19 with TRBJ1-1; D call uncertain. CDR3 length: 15 amino acids. Germline CDR1 is LNHDA and CDR2 is SQIVND (reference sequence). Deletions cut 3 bases from V and 10 bases from J, with 21 bases between. CDR3 coding DNA: TGTGCCAGTAGTATTTCGTCGGCGGGTGCTACGCCAGCTTTCTTT. It specifies CASSISSAGATPAFF.

This clone is a singleton in its sample. J is TRBJ2-3 and V is TRBV7-3; D is possibly TRBD2 (5 bases). The CDR3 spans 14 residues. The germline V gene has CDR1 SGHTA and CDR2 FQGTGA. Between the trimmed V and J ends, which lost 5 bases and 0 bases, there was a span of 9 bases. Written as DNA, the CDR3 is TGTGCCAGCAGCCGCCGGGATAGCACAGATACGCAGTATTTT. As protein: CASSRRDSTDTQYF.

This clone was counted a single time. The same CDR3 arises from other DNA sequences in this sample as well. This chain joins TRBV9 and TRBJ2-2, with D possibly being TRBD2 (5 bases). Germline-derived CDR1 and CDR2 are SGDLS and YYNGEE. This CDR3 has 13 amino acids. Between the trimmed V and J ends, which lost 2 bases and 4 bases, there was a span of 6 bases. The CDR3 loop is CASSVGVTGELFF. Here the CDR3 DNA reads TGTGCCAGCAGCGTCGGGGTCACCGGGGAGCTGTTTTTT.